The clone carrying this T cell receptor beta chain was found a few times. Antigen: not known. This record comes from a study of beta chain features in type 1 diabetes. The CDR3 has 15 residues. Germline lookup yields CDR1 ENHRY and CDR2 SYGVKD. Trimming removed 2 bases at V and 0 bases at J, with 7 bases between. General observations from the study: Patients with Type 1 diabetes showed moderately but significantly shorter TCRB CDR3s in all four CD4+ subsets. High-TCR-expressing cells could be over-represented by cDNA sequencing. Patients and controls would be equally affected if PCR favored shorter templates.

CD4+ cells of the naive, central memory, regulatory and stem cell-like memory types were sorted via CD45RO/CCR7/CD25/CD127/CD95/CD27. Expressed TCRB transcripts got sequenced, as all isolated RNA was reverse transcribed. Data came from immunoSEQ multiplex PCR; TCRdb stores just in-frame clones and leaves some out. The table records hundreds of thousands of clones, about an eighth of them present only once. Specimen: naive CD4+ T cells from blood. This clonotype originated in a man between 18 and 29 years old with type 1 diabetes. V is TRBV10-3 and J is TRBJ2-2; D is unclear. The CDR3 DNA reads as TGTGCCATCAGTGAGCGAACAGCGAACACCGGGGAGCTGTTTTTT. It codes for CAISERTANTGELFF.